The clone carrying this TCR beta chain was found a few times. The data originate from a study of blood T cell repertoires in COVID-19. Overall study context: PBMCs, B-cell-depleted T cells, or T cells were the source of the cDNA or gDNA that made up the material.

Clones were read by immunoSEQ multiplex PCR, and TCRdb kept only the in-frame ones, dropping some. The table has some 180,000 clones, more than 85% seen once; the top ten hold around 25%. The CDR3 has 15 residues. Germline V gene sequence: CDR1 SNHLY, CDR2 FYNNEI. Trimming cost V 2 bases and J 15 bases, with 23 bases left between them. Sequenced: PBMCs or T cells enriched from blood (not recorded which). The sequence was obtained from a woman aged 40 to 49 in a cohort exposed to, infected with or recovered from COVID-19 (not recorded which). The chain couples TRBV2 to TRBJ2-1; D is perhaps TRBD2 (6 bases). CDR3 coding DNA: TGTGCCAGCAGTGAACAAGCTAGCGTGGAATGGAGCCCGTTCTTC. Translating it yields CASSEQASVEWSPFF.